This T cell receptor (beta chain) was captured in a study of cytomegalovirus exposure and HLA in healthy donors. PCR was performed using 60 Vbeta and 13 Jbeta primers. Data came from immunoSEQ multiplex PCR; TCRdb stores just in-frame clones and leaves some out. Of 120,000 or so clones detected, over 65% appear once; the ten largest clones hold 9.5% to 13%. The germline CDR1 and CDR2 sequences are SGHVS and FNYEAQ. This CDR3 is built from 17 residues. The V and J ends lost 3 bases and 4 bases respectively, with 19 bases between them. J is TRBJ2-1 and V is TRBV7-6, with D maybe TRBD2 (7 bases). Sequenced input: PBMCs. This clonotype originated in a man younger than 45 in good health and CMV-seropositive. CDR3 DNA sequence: TGTGCCAGCAGCTTGGGGGCCGCGGGGGCGGTATACAATGAGCAGTTCTTC. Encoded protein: CASSLGAAGAVYNEQFF.